This T cell receptor beta chain stems from a study of T cell responses to AZD1222 COVID-19 vaccine. In the study overall: Recipients boosted at about 4 weeks or about 12 weeks are pooled. Study outcomes and limitations: Close to half of all spike-specific TCRs reportedly target regions of the variants that are unmutated. Mapped onto spike, vaccine-associated CD4 TCRs spanned it and were dominant at 160-218 and 743-854. The sample set comprised mostly white British donors with more females, and clonal diversity was possibly underestimated.

TCRdb's table, derived via immunoSEQ multiplex PCR, lists solely in-frame clones and lacks some. The sample shows approximately 130,000 clones, 93% of them seen only once. About this clone itself: The target antigen is unknown.

Source: peripheral blood, taken on day 0 of AZD1222 vaccination. The sequence came from an adult in good health.

CDR3: CASRRAEAFF. CDR3 DNA: TGTGCCAGCCGGCGGGCTGAAGCTTTCTTT. J is TRBJ1-1 and V is TRBV28; the D is unclear. This CDR3 contains 10 residues. With 8 bases removed from V and 6 bases from J, the gap between germline ends came to 7 bases. CDR1 MDHEN and CDR2 SYDVKM come from the germline V gene.